These 18 T cell receptor beta chains were all obtained from the same sample, sequenced in a study of OX40 agonist ivuxolimab in advanced cancers. The library was produced with the immunoSEQ multiplex PCR assay. TCRdb mirrors the immuneACCESS table, restricted to in-frame sequences. Some clones are absent from its copies; in checked studies, under half trace to an unresolved V gene, and the reason for the others is unknown. The sample table lists tens of thousands of clones, around 83% of them with a count of one. About a sixth of the sample is taken by the ten largest. This specimen consisted of CD4+ or CD8+ T cells sorted from blood, obtained in a trial of the OX40 agonist ivuxolimab. The receptor set was obtained from an adult with an advanced solid tumor such as melanoma, head and neck, liver or kidney cancer.

This clone occurred a few times. The chain combines TRBV2 with TRBJ1-1; a weak D match, TRBD1 (6 bases). Trimming cost V 5 bases and J 1 base, with 11 bases left between them. Per germline, CDR1 SNHLY and CDR2 FYNNEI. This CDR3 is 14 amino acids long. This chain's CDR3 is CASSWEQGNTEAFF. The CDR3 bases are TGTGCCAGCAGTTGGGAACAGGGGAACACTGAAGCTTTCTTT.

The chain links TRBV6-4 to TRBJ2-3, with D hard to call. The germline gives CDR1 MRHNA, CDR2 SNTAGT. This CDR3 has 14 residues. Trimming took 2 bases from V and 1 from J, leaving 7 bases between them. The CDR3 spells CASSDQPGTDTQYF. The CDR3 region has the DNA TGTGCCAGCAGTGACCAACCGGGCACAGATACGCAGTATTTT.

The chain carries TRBV6-1 and TRBJ2-7, with 9 bases fitting TRBD1. The length of the CDR3 is 13 residues. Germline lookup yields CDR1 MNHNS and CDR2 SASEGT. Unmatched junction bases numbered 4, after V lost 7 bases and J lost 3 bases. The CDR3 bases are TGTGCCAGCAACCGGGACAGGGACTACGAGCAGTACTTC. It translates to CASNRDRDYEQYF.

This clone appeared once. The chain recombines TRBV2 with TRBJ2-1; unclear D gene. V gave up 6 bases and J gave up 6 bases, with 15 bases separating them. There are 14 residues in the CDR3. Germline V gene sequence: CDR1 SNHLY, CDR2 FYNNEI. The CDR3 region is CASRPYSGLNEQFF. The CDR3 DNA sequence: TGTGCCAGCAGACCCTACTCAGGCCTCAATGAGCAGTTCTTC.

The chain uses TRBV28 and TRBJ2-5; D is uncertain. TRBJ2-7 explains the end of the DNA better; the J call may be wrong. The CDR3 sequence is 14 residues long. Germline loops: CDR1 MDHEN, CDR2 SYDVKM. The CDR3: CASRRSGYSYEQYF. In DNA, the CDR3 is TGTGCCAGCAGACGCTCCGGGTATAGCTACGAGCAGTACTTC.

This clone was observed once. This sequence joins TRBV19 and TRBJ2-1; 11 nucleotides agree with TRBD2. The J segment lost 6 bases and the V segment lost 5 bases, leaving 9 bases of the junction unmatched. The CDR3 is made up of 16 amino acids. The germline V gene has CDR1 LNHDA and CDR2 SQIVND (reference sequence). CDR3 in amino acids: CASSPSLAGEGNEQFF. The CDR3, as DNA: TGTGCCAGTAGTCCGTCACTAGCGGGAGAAGGCAATGAGCAGTTCTTC.

This chain connects TRBV19 to TRBJ2-1; TRBD2 matches at 13 bases. Germline lookup yields CDR1 LNHDA and CDR2 SQIVND (reference sequence). With V trimmed by 8 bases and J by 4 bases, 8 bases remained unmatched. The CDR3 is made up of 16 amino acids. As DNA, the CDR3 is TGTGCCAGTGGACCCGGGACTAGCGGGACGTACAATGAGCAGTTCTTC. Translation: CASGPGTSGTYNEQFF.

V is TRBV5-4 and J is TRBJ2-5; tentatively, D is TRBD1 (5 bases). Germline V lookup: CDR1 SGHNT, CDR2 YYREEE (reference sequence). The CDR3 is 14 amino acids. V was cut by 0 bases and J by 1 base, with 7 bases left in between. CDR3 amino acids: CASSLDRGQETQYF. CDR3 nucleotide sequence: TGTGCCAGCAGCTTGGATAGGGGCCAAGAGACCCAGTACTTC.

The J gene is TRBJ2-5, the V gene TRBV10-3, with D perhaps TRBD1 (7 bases). This CDR3 has 14 amino acids. Trimming pared 3 bases from V and 5 bases from J, leaving 13 bases between. Germline V gene lookup returns CDR1 ENHRY and CDR2 SYGVKD. The CDR3 DNA sequence: TGTGCCATCAGTGACGGGGGACAGTTGGAGACCCAGTACTTC. This gives the protein CAISDGGQLETQYF.

The chain has TRBV7-6 and TRBJ2-5; no definite D call. Germline lookup yields CDR1 SGHVS and CDR2 FNYEAQ. V was cut by 5 bases and J by 0 bases, with 4 bases left in between. The CDR3 has 12 amino acids. This CDR3 is CASSPYQETQYF. DNA of the CDR3: TGTGCCAGCAGCCCGTACCAAGAGACCCAGTACTTC. Full variable domain (remainder filled in from reference TRBV7-6 and TRBJ2-5): GAGVSQSPRYKVTKRGQDVALRCDPISGHVSLYWYRQALGQGPEFLTYFNYEAQQDKSGLPNDRFSAERPEGSISTLTIQRTEQRDSAMYRCASSPYQETQYFGPGTRLLVL.

The gene calls are TRBV29-1 and TRBJ2-1; 8 bases agree with TRBD2. This CDR3 has 14 amino acids. Germline V gene sequence: CDR1 SQVTM, CDR2 ANQGSEA. Losses at the gene ends were 5 bases for V and 4 bases for J; bases not matched to a gene: 7. The CDR3 sequence: CSVLRSGGYNEQFF. In DNA form, the CDR3 reads TGCAGCGTTCTGAGGTCGGGAGGGTACAATGAGCAGTTCTTC.

The sample holds a few counts of this clone. This chain links TRBV28 with TRBJ1-4; perhaps TRBD1 as D (6 bases). Germline CDR1 is MDHEN and CDR2 is SYDVKM. The CDR3 is made up of 16 amino acids. V dropped 4 bases and J dropped 2 bases, with 14 bases sitting between them. CDR3 amino acids: CASSSQGMGTNEKLFF. CDR3 nucleotides: TGTGCCAGCAGTTCGCAGGGGATGGGGACTAATGAAAAACTGTTTTTT.

The V call is TRBV9, the J call TRBJ2-1; tentative D call: TRBD2 (6 bases). Trimming left V 3 bases short and J 8 bases short, with 15 bases between. The CDR3 runs 14 residues. Germline V CDR1 and CDR2: SGDLS, YYNGEE. The CDR3 loop is CASSGGTRFDEQFF. The DNA of the CDR3 is TGTGCCAGCAGCGGCGGGACGAGATTTGATGAGCAGTTCTTC.

The chain links TRBV4-1 to TRBJ2-4, with a weak D call TRBD1 (5 bases). The germline V gene has CDR1 MGHRA and CDR2 YSYEKL. This CDR3 contains 15 residues. The V end lost 1 base, the J end lost 0 bases, and 7 bases lay between the germline ends. DNA for the CDR3: TGCGCCAGCAGCCAAGGACAGCTAGCCAAAAACATTCAGTACTTC. Translating gives CASSQGQLAKNIQYF.

V usage is TRBV11-2 and J usage is TRBJ1-3; TRBD1 might be the D (6 bases). V was pared by 0 bases and J by 4 bases, with 10 bases between. This CDR3 has 15 residues. Germline lookup yields CDR1 SGHAT and CDR2 FQNNGV. The CDR3 coding sequence is TGTGCCAGCAGCTTAGAGGGGGCGAGAGGAAACACCATATATTTT. Residues: CASSLEGARGNTIYF.

The chain recombines TRBV29-1 with TRBJ1-4, with a weak D call TRBD1 (6 bases). Deletions cut 7 bases from V and 4 bases from J, with 13 bases between. Germline V gives CDR1 SQVTM, CDR2 ANQGSEA. The CDR3 is made up of 13 amino acids. CDR3: CSAGEANNEKLFF. The CDR3 bases are TGCAGCGCAGGGGAAGCAAATAATGAAAAACTGTTTTTT.

The J gene is TRBJ2-3, the V gene TRBV7-9; the D is unclear. CDR1 and CDR2 from the germline V gene are SEHNR and FQNEAQ (reference sequence). V was shortened by 5 bases and J by 5 bases, with 8 bases between the two germline ends. This CDR3 is 12 amino acids long. CDR3: CASSPKIDTQYF. The DNA of the CDR3 is TGTGCCAGCAGCCCCAAGATAGATACGCAGTATTTT.

In its sample, this clone was seen once. V is TRBV29-1 and J is TRBJ2-7; TRBD1 aligns across 8 bases. In germline, CDR1 is SQVTM, CDR2 ANQGSEA. Trimming at V came to 4 bases and at J to 3 bases, leaving 5 bases not matched to a gene. The CDR3 covers 13 residues. CDR3 residues: CSVGQGIGYEQYF. The CDR3 bases are TGCAGCGTTGGACAGGGGATAGGCTACGAGCAGTACTTC.